Included here is one T cell receptor beta chain sequence, with context. This clone showed up just once. No cognate antigen has been identified for it. It has no much larger one-base neighbor in the sample; base qualities were not kept. TCR CDR3 regions were amplified from genomic DNA by multiplex PCR using the deep immunoSEQ assay. For each cell subset, the extracted genomic DNA was distributed evenly across all wells of several immunoSEQ 96-well plates, and each plate served as one replicate. Each replicate PCR for sorted subsets received roughly 200 ng genomic DNA, equal to tens of thousands of T cell genomes. The purified libraries were quantified using a Qubit 3.0 fluorometer, sized with a Bioanalyzer 2100, and then quantified again using the KAPA Library Quantification kit. A separate single-read 150-cycle Illumina NextSeq 550 flow cell was used to sequence each immunoSEQ 96-well plate. As for the original processing: Because the immunoSEQ output held only junctional sequences and lacked quality scores, the filtering could not match the filtering applied to full-length reads. Sequences were annotated with PyIR, a Python wrapper for IgBLAST v1.9, and V/J genes and CDR3 were assigned using IMGT germline references. Any read was removed if the V/J assignment was weak (E-value above 1e-6), the CDR3 was missing, or the read contained stop codons, out-of-frame junctions, or ambiguous translated residues. V3J clonotypes were defined as sequences sharing the same inferred V gene, J gene, and CDR3 amino acid sequence. Percentage overlap between repertoires was computed as shared unique clonotypes divided by the size of the smaller repertoire. Richness of each repertoire was evaluated using RTK rarefaction, the Chao1 estimator, and Recon v2.1 estimates of unobserved clonotypes. For all TCRbeta clonotypes obtained by the gDNA method from a few donors, generation probabilities were computed with OLGA. TCRdb carries this immuneACCESS record with in-frame sequences only. Its versions omit some clonotypes, under half of them owing to an unresolved V gene in the studies checked, with the rest unexplained. V and J calls and clone size are copied from that table; D and trimming were computed from the DNA. For this sample there are 2.3 million or so clones; 90% to 95% appear just once. About 0.37% of the sample belongs to the ten largest clones.

These data originate in a study of shared clonotypes between healthy human individuals (dated by TCRdb to about 2020). Notes on the research overall: The cohort included three men and a couple of women between 18 and 49 years of age. Blood TCR repertoires of a handful of healthy adults were deeply sequenced to estimate repertoire size and the extent of clonotype sharing between individuals. Leukapheresis yielded between about 0.9 and 9.5 billion PBMCs per donor. Libraries were prepared and TCR repertoires were sequenced by different laboratories using diverse techniques, in order to increase sequencing depth and limit assay-specific biases. For each donor, three plates each were used for CD4 naive and CD4 memory, two plates were used for CD8 naive, and one plate was used for CD8 memory.

The donors were healthy, HIV-negative adults with no recently reported acute infections or vaccinations. Every donor was a Caucasian adult residing in Nashville, Tennessee, USA. Magnetic negative selection was used to enrich CD4+ T cells, after which naive cells were positively selected on CD45RA and the negative fraction became the memory subset. Blood was obtained by leukapheresis, after which PBMCs were separated by Ficoll-Histopaque density gradient centrifugation and cryopreserved in liquid nitrogen vapor phase. Analytical flow cytometry was used to check the purity and quantity of every magnetically sorted T cell population. Genomic DNA was isolated from every sorted fraction and measured by UV absorbance on a Nanodrop 2000c. The paper as a whole reports these results and caveats: Sampling was restricted to blood, and TCR repertoires in tissues likely differ from the TCR repertoires found in blood. Naive subsets generally had larger estimated clonotype richness than memory subsets. Even with the large sequencing depth, rarefaction of the sorted-subset datasets indicated that sequencing was incomplete. The small number of donors limited the genetic and exposure-history diversity represented. Pairwise subsampling indicated that sequencing depth was expected to affect the degree of clonotype sharing among donors. Clonotypes shared by all four sorted-subset donors showed higher generation probabilities than non-shared clonotypes. Across several donors, about 5% of naive CD4, roughly 3.4% of naive CD8, about 2% of memory CD4, and about 0.4% of memory CD8 clonotypes were shared.

Via the germline V gene, CDR1 is MRHNA and CDR2 SNTAGT. The CDR3 contains 17 residues, cysteine and phenylalanine counted. This entry keeps only the CDR3 DNA: 51 bases, framed from base 1. V lost 10 bases and J lost 2 bases, and the count of bases not matched to a germline gene is 16. The specimen was naive CD4+ T cells from PBMCs. The cell subset or site label for this specimen denotes: CD45RA+ positively selected. The V and J segments used are TRBV6-4 and TRBJ1-5, with 8 bases matching TRBD1. The clonotype was recovered from a young man in good health. Some clones in this sample may be carry-over from other donors' samples. The DNA reads as follows: TGTGCCAACCTTAGGCCCCGGACAGGGTTTCGCAATCAGCCCCAGCATTTT. It is translated as CANLRPRTGFRNQPQHF.